This T cell receptor beta chain was found in a study of cytomegalovirus exposure and HLA in healthy donors. Comment on this clone: Its matching antigen is unknown.

Study-wide results and caveats: Despite most TCR sequences being rare, some public TCRs occurred in many donors. A later analysis showed that HLA-associated TCR beta chains had undergone more clonal expansion than equally common others.

Primers included in the PCR were 60 Vbeta and 13 Jbeta primers. Repertoires were generated with immunoSEQ multiplex PCR, while TCRdb's copy carries only in-frame clones and drops some. The table has 150,000 or so clones, about 80% seen once. The TCR sequence derives from a man in his thirties or forties in good health and CMV-seropositive. The sample was PBMCs.

Written as DNA, the CDR3 is TGTGCCACGACCCGGGACTTGAACACTGAAGCTTTCTTT. This encodes CATTRDLNTEAFF. The chain uses TRBV19 and TRBJ1-1; a possible D gene is TRBD1 (5 bases). The germline V gene has CDR1 LNHDA and CDR2 SQIVND (reference sequence). V was shortened by 10 bases and J by 0 bases, with 12 bases between the two germline ends. The CDR3 has 13 amino acids.